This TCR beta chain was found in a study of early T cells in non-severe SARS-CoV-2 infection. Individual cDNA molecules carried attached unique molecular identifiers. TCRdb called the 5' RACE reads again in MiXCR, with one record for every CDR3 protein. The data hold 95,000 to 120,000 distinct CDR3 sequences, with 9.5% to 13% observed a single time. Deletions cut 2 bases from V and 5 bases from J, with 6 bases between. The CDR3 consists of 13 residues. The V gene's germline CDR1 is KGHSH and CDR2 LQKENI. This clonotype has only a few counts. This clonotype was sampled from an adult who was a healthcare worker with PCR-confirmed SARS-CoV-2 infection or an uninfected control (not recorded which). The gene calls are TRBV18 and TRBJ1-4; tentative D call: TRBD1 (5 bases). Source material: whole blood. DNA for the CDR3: TGTGCCAGCTCACCAGGGGGGAATGAAAAACTGTTTTTT. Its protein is CASSPGGNEKLFF.